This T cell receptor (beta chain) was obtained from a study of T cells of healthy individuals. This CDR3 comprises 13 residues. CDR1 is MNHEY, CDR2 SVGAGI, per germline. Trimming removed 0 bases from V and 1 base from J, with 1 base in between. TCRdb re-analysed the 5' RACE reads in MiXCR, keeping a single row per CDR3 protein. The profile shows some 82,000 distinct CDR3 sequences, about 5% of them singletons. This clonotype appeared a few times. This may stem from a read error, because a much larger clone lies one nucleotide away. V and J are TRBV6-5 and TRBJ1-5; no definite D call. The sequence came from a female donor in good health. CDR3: CASSYSSNQPQHF. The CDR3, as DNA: TGTGCCAGCAGTTACTCCAGCAATCAGCCCCAGCATTTT.